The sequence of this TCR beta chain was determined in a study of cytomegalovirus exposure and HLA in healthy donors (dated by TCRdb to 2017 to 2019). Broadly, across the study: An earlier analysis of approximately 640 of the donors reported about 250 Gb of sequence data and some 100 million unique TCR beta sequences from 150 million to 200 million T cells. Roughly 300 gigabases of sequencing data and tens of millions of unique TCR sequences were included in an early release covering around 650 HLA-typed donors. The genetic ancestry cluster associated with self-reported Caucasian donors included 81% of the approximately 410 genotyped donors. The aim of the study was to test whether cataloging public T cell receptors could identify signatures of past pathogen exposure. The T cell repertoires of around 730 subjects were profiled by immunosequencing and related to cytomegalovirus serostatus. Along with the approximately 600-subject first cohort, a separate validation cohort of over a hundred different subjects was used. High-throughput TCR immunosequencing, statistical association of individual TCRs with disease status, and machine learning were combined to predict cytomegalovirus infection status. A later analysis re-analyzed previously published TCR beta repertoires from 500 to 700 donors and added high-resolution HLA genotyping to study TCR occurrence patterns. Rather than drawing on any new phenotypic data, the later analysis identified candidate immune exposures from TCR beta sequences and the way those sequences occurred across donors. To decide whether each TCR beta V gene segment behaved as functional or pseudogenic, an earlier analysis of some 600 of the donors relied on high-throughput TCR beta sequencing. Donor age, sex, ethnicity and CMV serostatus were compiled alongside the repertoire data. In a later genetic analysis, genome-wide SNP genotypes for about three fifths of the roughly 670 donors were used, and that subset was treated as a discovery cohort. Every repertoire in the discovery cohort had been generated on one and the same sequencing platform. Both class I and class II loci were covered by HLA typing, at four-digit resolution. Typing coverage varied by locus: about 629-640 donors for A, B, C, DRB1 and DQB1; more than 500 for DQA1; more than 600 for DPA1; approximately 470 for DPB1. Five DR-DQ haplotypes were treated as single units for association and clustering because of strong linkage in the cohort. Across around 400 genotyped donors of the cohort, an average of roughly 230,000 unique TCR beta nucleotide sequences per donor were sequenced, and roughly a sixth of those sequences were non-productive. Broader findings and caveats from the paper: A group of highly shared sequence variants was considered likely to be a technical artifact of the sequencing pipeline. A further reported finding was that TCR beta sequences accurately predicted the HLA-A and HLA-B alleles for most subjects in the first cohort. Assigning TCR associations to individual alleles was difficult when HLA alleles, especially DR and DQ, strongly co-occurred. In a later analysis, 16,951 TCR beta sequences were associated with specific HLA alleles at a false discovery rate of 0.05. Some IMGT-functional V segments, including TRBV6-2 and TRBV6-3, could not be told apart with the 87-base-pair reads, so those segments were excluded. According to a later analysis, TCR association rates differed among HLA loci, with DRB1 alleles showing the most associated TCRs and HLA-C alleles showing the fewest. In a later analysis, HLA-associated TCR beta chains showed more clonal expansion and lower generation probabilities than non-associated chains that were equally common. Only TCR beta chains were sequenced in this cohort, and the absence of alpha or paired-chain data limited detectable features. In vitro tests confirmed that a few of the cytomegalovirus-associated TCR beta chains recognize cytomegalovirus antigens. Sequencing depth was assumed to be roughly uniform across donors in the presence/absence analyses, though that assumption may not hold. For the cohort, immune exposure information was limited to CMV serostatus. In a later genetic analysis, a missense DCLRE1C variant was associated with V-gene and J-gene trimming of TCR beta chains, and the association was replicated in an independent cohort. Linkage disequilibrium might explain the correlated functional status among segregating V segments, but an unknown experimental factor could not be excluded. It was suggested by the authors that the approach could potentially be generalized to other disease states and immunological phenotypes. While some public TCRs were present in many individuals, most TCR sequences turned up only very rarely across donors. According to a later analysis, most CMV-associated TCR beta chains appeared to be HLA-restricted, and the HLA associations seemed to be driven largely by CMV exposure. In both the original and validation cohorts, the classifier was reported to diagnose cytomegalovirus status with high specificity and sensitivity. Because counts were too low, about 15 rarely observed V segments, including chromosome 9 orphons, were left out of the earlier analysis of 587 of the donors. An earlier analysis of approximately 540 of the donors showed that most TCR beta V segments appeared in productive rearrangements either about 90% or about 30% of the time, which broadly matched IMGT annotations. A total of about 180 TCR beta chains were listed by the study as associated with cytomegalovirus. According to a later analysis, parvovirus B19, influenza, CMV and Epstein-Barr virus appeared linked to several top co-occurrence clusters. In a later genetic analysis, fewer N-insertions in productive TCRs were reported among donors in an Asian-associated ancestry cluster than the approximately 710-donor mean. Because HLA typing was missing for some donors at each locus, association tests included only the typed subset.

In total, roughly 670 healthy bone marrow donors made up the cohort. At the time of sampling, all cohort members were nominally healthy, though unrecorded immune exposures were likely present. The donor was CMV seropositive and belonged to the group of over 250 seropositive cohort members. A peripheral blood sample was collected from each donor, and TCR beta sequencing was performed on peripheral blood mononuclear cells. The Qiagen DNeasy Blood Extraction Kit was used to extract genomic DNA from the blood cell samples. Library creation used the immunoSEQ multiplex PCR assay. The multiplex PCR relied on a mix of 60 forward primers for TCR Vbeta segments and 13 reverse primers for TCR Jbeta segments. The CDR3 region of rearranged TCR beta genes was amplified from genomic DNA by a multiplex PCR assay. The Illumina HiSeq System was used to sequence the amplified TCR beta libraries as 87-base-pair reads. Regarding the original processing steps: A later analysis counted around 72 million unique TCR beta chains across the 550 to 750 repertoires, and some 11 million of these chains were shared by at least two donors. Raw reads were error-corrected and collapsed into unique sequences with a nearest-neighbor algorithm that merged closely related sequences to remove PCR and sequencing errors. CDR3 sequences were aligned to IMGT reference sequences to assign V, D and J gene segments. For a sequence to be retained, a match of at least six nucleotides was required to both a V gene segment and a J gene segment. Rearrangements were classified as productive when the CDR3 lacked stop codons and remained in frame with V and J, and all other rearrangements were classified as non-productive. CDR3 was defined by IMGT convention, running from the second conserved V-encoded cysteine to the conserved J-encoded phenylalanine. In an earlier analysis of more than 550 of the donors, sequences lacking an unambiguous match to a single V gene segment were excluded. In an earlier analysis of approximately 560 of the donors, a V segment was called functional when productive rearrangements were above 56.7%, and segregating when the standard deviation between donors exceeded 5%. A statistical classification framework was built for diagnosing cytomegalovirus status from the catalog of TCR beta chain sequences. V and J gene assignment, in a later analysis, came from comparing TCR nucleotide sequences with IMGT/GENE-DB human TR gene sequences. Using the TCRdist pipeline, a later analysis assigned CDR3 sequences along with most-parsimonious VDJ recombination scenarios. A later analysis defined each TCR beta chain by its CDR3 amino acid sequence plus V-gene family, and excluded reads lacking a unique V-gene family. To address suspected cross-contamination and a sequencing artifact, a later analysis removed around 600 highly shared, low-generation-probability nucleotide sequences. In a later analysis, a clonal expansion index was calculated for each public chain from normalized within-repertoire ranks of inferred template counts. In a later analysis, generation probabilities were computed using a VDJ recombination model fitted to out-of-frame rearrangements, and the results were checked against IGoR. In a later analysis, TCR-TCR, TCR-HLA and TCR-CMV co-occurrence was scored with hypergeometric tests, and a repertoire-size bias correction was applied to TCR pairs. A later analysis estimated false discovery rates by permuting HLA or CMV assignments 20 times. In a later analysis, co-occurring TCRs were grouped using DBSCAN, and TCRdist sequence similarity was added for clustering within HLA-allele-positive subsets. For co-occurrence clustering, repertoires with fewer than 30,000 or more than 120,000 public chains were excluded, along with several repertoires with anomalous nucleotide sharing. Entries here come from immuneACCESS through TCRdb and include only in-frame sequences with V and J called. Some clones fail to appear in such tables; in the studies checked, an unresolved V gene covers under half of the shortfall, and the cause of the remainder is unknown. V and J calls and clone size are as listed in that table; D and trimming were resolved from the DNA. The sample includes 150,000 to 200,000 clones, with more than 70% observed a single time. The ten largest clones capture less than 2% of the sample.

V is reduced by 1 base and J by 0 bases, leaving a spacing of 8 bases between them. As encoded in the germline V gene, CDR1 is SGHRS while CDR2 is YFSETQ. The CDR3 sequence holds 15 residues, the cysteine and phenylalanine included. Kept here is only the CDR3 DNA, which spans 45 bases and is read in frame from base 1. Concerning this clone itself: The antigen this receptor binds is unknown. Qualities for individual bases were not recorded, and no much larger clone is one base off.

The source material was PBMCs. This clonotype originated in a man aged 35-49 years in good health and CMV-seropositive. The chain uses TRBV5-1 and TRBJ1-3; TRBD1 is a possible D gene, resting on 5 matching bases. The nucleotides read TGCGCCAGCAGCTTGCTGGGACTCTCTGGAAACACCATATATTTT. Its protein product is CASSLLGLSGNTIYF.